The 8 T cell receptor beta chains below come from one sample, sequenced in a study of blood T cell repertoires in COVID-19. Here immunoSEQ multiplex PCR was the method, and the copy in TCRdb shows in-frame clones only, minus some. Seen here are roughly 260,000 clones, 91% observed once, and the top ten hold roughly 1.2%. The sample consisted of PBMCs or T cells enriched from blood (not recorded which). The receptors stem from a human donor in a cohort exposed to, infected with or recovered from COVID-19 (not recorded which). The donor label of this sample is uncertain.

A few counts support this clone. The V call is TRBV7-9, the J call TRBJ1-5; D is ambiguous. CDR1 SEHNR and CDR2 FQNEAQ come from the germline V gene (reference sequence). The V gene lost 4 bases and the J gene lost 6 bases, with 10 bases spanning the gap. This CDR3 region has 13 residues. The CDR3: CASSSGRGQPQHF. The DNA of the CDR3 is TGTGCCAGCAGCTCCGGACGGGGTCAGCCCCAGCATTTT.

This chain connects TRBV5-1 to TRBJ1-4; 10 nucleotides align to TRBD1. Germline values: CDR1 SGHRS, CDR2 YFSETQ. This CDR3 contains 16 residues. With 0 bases clipped from V and 7 bases from J, the junction kept 6 bases outside the gene matches. This CDR3 reads CASSLAGTGDTEKLFF. CDR3 nucleotides: TGCGCCAGCAGCTTGGCGGGGACAGGGGACACTGAAAAACTGTTTTTT.

The count of this clone is one. The chain couples TRBV10-3 to TRBJ2-7; D is unclear. Between the trimmed V and J ends, which lost 4 bases and 1 base, there was a span of 17 bases. CDR1 and CDR2 from the germline V gene are ENHRY and SYGVKD. CDR3 length: 16 amino acids. Here the CDR3 reads CAISGTRWALSYEQYF. CDR3 sequence (DNA): TGTGCCATCAGTGGTACCCGGTGGGCGCTTTCCTACGAGCAGTACTTC.

A few counts support this clone. The CDR3, as DNA: TGTGCCAGTAGCCGCTTCGAGCGGCTAACGGGGTGGACTGAAGCTTTCTTT. It codes for CASSRFERLTGWTEAFF. The chain joins TRBV19 to TRBJ1-1; D remains unclear. V was pared by 6 bases and J by 5 bases, with 25 bases between. The CDR3 covers 17 residues. The V gene's germline CDR1 is LNHDA and CDR2 SQIVND (reference sequence).

The chain recombines TRBV14 with TRBJ2-5; TRBD2 might be the D (5 bases). The V gene's germline CDR1 is SGHDN and CDR2 FVKESK. V lost 1 base and J lost 1, with 13 bases in between. This CDR3 has 16 amino acids. This CDR3 reads CASSQGLGLGQETQYF. The DNA of the CDR3 is TGTGCCAGCAGCCAAGGACTCGGACTGGGCCAAGAGACCCAGTACTTC.

The CDR3 nucleotides are TGTGCCAGCAGTTTGGTCGGTGAAGCTTTCTTT. It is translated as CASSLVGEAFF. This chain connects TRBV28 to TRBJ1-1; D unresolved. The germline CDR1 and CDR2 sequences are MDHEN and SYDVKM. Trimming took 3 bases from V and 7 from J, leaving 6 bases between them. The CDR3 is made up of 11 amino acids.

The chain carries TRBV11-3 and TRBJ1-6, with D perhaps TRBD1 (6 bases). Looked up from germline, CDR1 is SGHNT and CDR2 is YENEEA. The V and J ends lost 3 bases and 10 bases respectively, with 16 bases between them. This CDR3 contains 15 residues. The CDR3 sequence is CASSFIARGRSPLHF. The CDR3 nucleotides are TGTGCCAGCAGCTTCATTGCCAGGGGTAGGTCACCCCTCCACTTT.

The chain is built from TRBV5-4 and TRBJ1-3; TRBD1 is a possible D gene (6 bases). Germline V CDR1 and CDR2: SGHNT, YYREEE (reference sequence). The CDR3 is 16 amino acids. Trimming pared 0 bases from V and 0 bases from J, leaving 10 bases between. The CDR3 reads CASSLGQASSGNTIYF. The CDR3 region has the DNA TGTGCCAGCAGCTTGGGACAGGCCTCCTCTGGAAACACCATATATTTT.